The rows below give T cell receptor beta chains drawn from one sample of a study of cytomegalovirus exposure and HLA in healthy donors. This table comes from immunoSEQ multiplex PCR, and its TCRdb copy is limited to in-frame clones, with some not included. The table lists approximately 160,000 clones, 68% of them singletons. Sequenced sample: PBMCs. The receptors here all came from a woman aged 40 to 50 in good health and CMV-seropositive. The CDR3 runs from the conserved cysteine through the conserved F or W.

V gene,J gene,CDR3 protein
TRBV7-6,TRBJ2-7,CASSPGSADEQYF
TRBV5-1,TRBJ1-2,CASSGTGVHGYPF
TRBV14,TRBJ1-2,CASSPGTGGYTF
TRBV2,TRBJ2-5,CASSDGFWRETTEETQYF
TRBV7-9,TRBJ1-6,CASSTGQVDSPLHF
TRBV18,TRBJ2-3,CASSPVVQADTQYF
TRBV2,TRBJ1-5,CASRVDRGSQPQHF
TRBV19,TRBJ2-2,CASSIYGLGVLPGELFF
TRBV7-6,TRBJ1-3,CASSLGGDGNTIYF
TRBV5-1,TRBJ2-5,CASTPHDQETQYF
TRBV9,TRBJ1-1,CASSVSNGNTEAFF
TRBV6-5,TRBJ2-7,CASSEGLAYEQYF
TRBV7-2,TRBJ2-1,CASRPLGGMWRAEQFF
TRBV10-1,TRBJ2-3,CASSDPLAGGHEYF
TRBV7-2,TRBJ2-1,CASSLRTGGYNEQFF
TRBV28,TRBJ2-3,CASLAGDVDTQYF
TRBV7-2,TRBJ2-5,CASSLGGAGEQETQYF
TRBV4-2,TRBJ1-6,CASSQVSGLHSPLHF
TRBV28,TRBJ2-1,CASSTAGVDEQFF
TRBV7-2,TRBJ2-7,CASSLVGGTYEQYF
TRBV13,TRBJ2-3,CASSLGVDTQYF
TRBV9,TRBJ2-1,CASSSSGQNNEQFF
TRBV10-3,TRBJ1-2,CAISESDREYYGYTF
TRBV7-2,TRBJ1-3,CASSLGARDLNTIYF
TRBV5-6,TRBJ2-2,CASSSGQTSNTGELFF
TRBV6-1,TRBJ2-1,CASSEIGTGYNEQFF
TRBV6-5,TRBJ2-7,CASSYQSTGVEQYF
TRBV27,TRBJ2-7,CASSPRTGGVSEQYF
TRBV6-5,TRBJ1-5,CASSRQLTSNQPQHF
TRBV9,TRBJ2-2,CASSVGGSQNTGELFF
TRBV27,TRBJ1-4,CASRYRGFATNEKLFF
TRBV28,TRBJ2-2,CAGQGLNTGELFF
TRBV18,TRBJ2-7,CASSPPGQGSYEQYF
TRBV4-2,TRBJ2-5,CASSQDLGAPLAQYF
TRBV6-1,.,CASKGGPGYEQYF
TRBV9,TRBJ1-3,CASSVEGTRGNTIYF